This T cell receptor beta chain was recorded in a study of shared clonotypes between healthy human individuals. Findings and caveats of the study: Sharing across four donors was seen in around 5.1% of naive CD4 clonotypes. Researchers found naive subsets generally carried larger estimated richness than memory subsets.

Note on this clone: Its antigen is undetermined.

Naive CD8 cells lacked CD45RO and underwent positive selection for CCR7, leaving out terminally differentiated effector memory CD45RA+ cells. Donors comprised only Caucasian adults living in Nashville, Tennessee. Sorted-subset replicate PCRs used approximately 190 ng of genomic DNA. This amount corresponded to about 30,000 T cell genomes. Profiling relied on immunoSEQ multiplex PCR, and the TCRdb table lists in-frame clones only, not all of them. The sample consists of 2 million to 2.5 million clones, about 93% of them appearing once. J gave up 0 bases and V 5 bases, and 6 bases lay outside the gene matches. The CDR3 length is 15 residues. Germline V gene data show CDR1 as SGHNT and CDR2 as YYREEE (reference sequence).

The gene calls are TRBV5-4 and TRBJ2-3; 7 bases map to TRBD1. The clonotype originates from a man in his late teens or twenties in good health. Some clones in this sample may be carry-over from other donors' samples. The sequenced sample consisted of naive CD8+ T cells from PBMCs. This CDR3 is CASSSDRASTDTQYF. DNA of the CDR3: TGTGCCAGCAGTTCAGACAGGGCTAGCACAGATACGCAGTATTTT.